The T cell receptor beta chain under discussion was sequenced for a study of post-analysis software for immune sequencing data. At the level of the study: As for disease course, relapsing-remitting, secondary progressive and progressive-relapsing multiple sclerosis were all included. Study conclusions and caveats: By F measure, samples from a shared preparation batch strongly co-clustered. For normalized Chao1 diversity, multiple sclerosis patients scored significantly lower than controls did.

cDNA libraries for TCR beta contained unique molecular identifiers. With roughly 1 to 11 million T cells as the source, roughly 0.5 million cDNA molecules resulted. One entry per CDR3 protein, called by TCRdb with MiXCR from the PCR reads. This sample has hundreds of thousands of distinct CDR3 sequences, with around 64% found just once. In its sample, this clonotype was seen once. Its antigen is not identified. The sequenced material came from blood. The TCR sequence derives from a girl aged 2-10 years with multiple sclerosis.

The CDR3 DNA reads as TGTGCCAGCACCTCAGCGGGACCGTACAATGAGCAGTTCTTC. This encodes CASTSAGPYNEQFF. This sequence joins TRBV28 and TRBJ2-1, with TRBD2 matching 7 bases. This CDR3 is 14 amino acids long. V lost 7 bases to trimming and J lost 4 bases; unmatched junction nucleotides: 7. From germline, CDR1 is MDHEN and CDR2 SYDVKM.